This is a list of T cell receptor beta chains from one sample in a study of OX40 agonist ivuxolimab in advanced cancers. TCRdb keeps only in-frame clones here, not all; method: immunoSEQ multiplex PCR. The sample lists about 100,000 clones; around 89% were seen once. Sequenced material: CD4+ or CD8+ T cells sorted from blood, taken in a trial of the OX40 agonist ivuxolimab. The receptors come from an adult with an advanced solid tumor such as melanoma, head and neck, liver or kidney cancer. Both conserved end residues are part of each CDR3. D genes are given only for firm matches. Part of the rows lack a size; the others show once, few, many or a class for expanded clones.

size	J	D	V	CDR3	DNA
.	TRBJ2-6	.	TRBV10-2	CASRKAFSGANVLTF	TGCGCCAGCAGAAAGGCGTTCTCTGGGGCCAACGTCCTGACTTTC
.	TRBJ2-1	TRBD2	TRBV6-4	CASSAGLAGVGANEQFF	TGTGCCAGCAGCGCCGGACTAGCGGGGGTCGGTGCGAATGAGCAGTTCTTC
.	TRBJ1-2	TRBD1	TRBV5-4	CASSLLTGQGIYGYTF	TGTGCCAGCAGCTTGTTAACGGGACAGGGGATCTATGGCTACACCTTC
.	TRBJ1-5	.	TRBV19	CASRGVDYSNQPQHF	TGTGCCAGTAGGGGGGTAGATTATAGCAATCAGCCCCAGCATTTT
once	TRBJ1-1	.	TRBV6-4	CASSAELRENTEAFF	TGTGCCAGCAGTGCGGAACTGAGGGAGAACACTGAAGCTTTCTTT
.	TRBJ2-1	TRBD2	TRBV9	CASSVDGGLVDEQFF	TGTGCCAGCAGCGTAGACGGGGGGTTGGTCGATGAGCAGTTCTTC
.	TRBJ2-1	.	TRBV5-1	CASSGGSLLNEQFF	TGCGCCAGCAGCGGGGGTTCATTATTAAATGAGCAGTTCTTC
.	TRBJ2-3	.	TRBV6-1	CASSEAVRGSTDTQYF	TGTGCCAGCAGTGAAGCGGTACGAGGGAGTACAGATACGCAGTATTTT
.	TRBJ2-7	TRBD1	TRBV5-5	CASSLGTGEQYF	TGTGCCAGCAGCCTTGGGACAGGCGAGCAGTACTTC
.	TRBJ2-7	.	TRBV2	CASATPGSNEQYF	TGTGCCAGCGCGACCCCCGGCAGCAACGAGCAGTACTTC
.	TRBJ2-7	.	TRBV11-2	CASSLGMSGKQYF	TGTGCCAGCAGCTTAGGGATGAGCGGAAAGCAGTACTTC
.	TRBJ2-3	TRBD2	TRBV11-2	CASSIRGGGVSTDTQYF	TGTGCCAGCAGCATACGGGGCGGGGGGGTTAGCACAGATACGCAGTATTTT
.	TRBJ1-1	.	TRBV19	CASRQGRDTEAFF	TGTGCCAGTAGACAGGGTAGGGACACTGAAGCTTTCTTT
once	TRBJ2-1	.	TRBV7-2	CASSLLSAGVGEQFF	TGTGCCAGCAGCTTATTATCGGCAGGGGTGGGCGAGCAGTTCTTC
.	TRBJ2-1	TRBD2	TRBV30	CAWSIQRGAGSYNEQFF	TGTGCCTGGAGTATCCAGCGGGGGGCGGGCTCCTACAATGAGCAGTTCTTC
once	TRBJ2-1	.	TRBV5-6	CASSLTQWGHYNEQFF	TGTGCCAGCAGCTTGACGCAGTGGGGCCACTACAATGAGCAGTTCTTC
once	TRBJ2-1	.	TRBV5-3	CATPLGSTSYNEQFF	TGTGCCACCCCCTTAGGCAGTACGTCCTACAATGAGCAGTTCTTC
.	TRBJ1-2	.	TRBV30	CAWRARDGYGYTF	TGTGCCTGGAGGGCCCGGGACGGCTATGGCTACACCTTC
.	TRBJ2-3	.	TRBV7-6	CASSQPRGASTDTQYF	TGTGCCAGCAGCCAACCCCGTGGAGCCAGCACAGATACGCAGTATTTT
.	TRBJ2-2	.	TRBV9	CASSAISGNTGELFF	TGTGCCAGCAGCGCTATAAGCGGCAACACCGGGGAGCTGTTTTTT
.	TRBJ1-5	.	TRBV5-1	CASSLGAGQPQHF	TGCGCCAGCAGCTTGGGGGCAGGGCAGCCCCAGCATTTT
.	TRBJ1-4	TRBD1	TRBV18	CASSPGQGQKEKLFF	TGTGCCAGCTCACCCGGACAGGGGCAGAAGGAAAAACTGTTTTTT
once	TRBJ1-2	TRBD1	TRBV27	CASSLRQGIGYTF	TGTGCCAGCAGTTTACGACAGGGTATAGGCTACACCTTC
.	TRBJ1-1	.	TRBV18	CASSPKRGEAFF	TGTGCCAGCTCACCGAAGAGGGGCGAAGCTTTCTTT
.	TRBJ1-1	TRBD1	TRBV19	CASSSPGQGGTEAFF	TGTGCCAGTAGTTCTCCGGGACAGGGGGGCACTGAAGCTTTCTTT
.	TRBJ2-7	TRBD2	TRBV6-1	CASTESGSFYEQYF	TGTGCCAGCACGGAGAGCGGGAGTTTTTACGAGCAGTACTTC
.	TRBJ2-5	TRBD1	TRBV5-6	CASSSETGLGETQYF	TGTGCCAGCAGCTCGGAGACAGGGTTAGGAGAGACCCAGTACTTC
.	TRBJ1-1	TRBD1	TRBV28	CASSFELGGRGYTEAFF	TGTGCCAGCAGTTTCGAGTTAGGGGGCAGGGGTTACACTGAAGCTTTCTTT
.	TRBJ1-5	.	TRBV18	CASSRDRHTNQPQHF	TGTGCCAGCTCACGGGACCGACATACCAATCAGCCCCAGCATTTT
once	TRBJ2-2	TRBD1	TRBV5-1	CASSLTATGASGTGELFF	TGCGCCAGCAGCCTGACAGCTACAGGGGCCTCAGGCACCGGGGAGCTGTTTTTT
.	TRBJ2-7	.	TRBV5-4	CASSPRTGSYEQYF	TGTGCCAGCAGCCCCCGGACTGGATCCTACGAGCAGTACTTC
.	TRBJ1-1	.	TRBV11-2	CASSLDLGIRAFF	TGTGCCAGCAGCTTAGATTTGGGGATAAGGGCTTTCTTT
.	TRBJ1-2	.	TRBV6-5	CASSYSSGVGDYGYTF	TGTGCCAGCAGTTACTCGAGCGGGGTGGGGGACTATGGCTACACCTTC
.	TRBJ2-7	TRBD2	TRBV7-8	CASSIRTSSYEQYF	TGTGCCAGCAGCATCCGGACTAGCTCCTACGAGCAGTACTTC
.	TRBJ2-1	TRBD2	TRBV2	CASRRAPGLADNEQFF	TGTGCCAGCAGGCGCGCACCGGGACTAGCGGATAATGAGCAGTTCTTC
.	TRBJ2-2	TRBD1	TRBV4-1	CASSQEAGGPRTGELFF	TGCGCCAGCAGCCAAGAGGCAGGGGGCCCGAGGACCGGGGAGCTGTTTTTT
.	TRBJ1-5	TRBD1	TRBV5-1	CASSLDRGEQPQHF	TGCGCCAGCAGCCTCGACAGGGGGGAACAGCCCCAGCATTTT
once	TRBJ2-1	TRBD2	TRBV27	CASSWTSGRASYNEQFF	TGTGCCAGCAGTTGGACTAGCGGGAGGGCCTCCTACAATGAGCAGTTCTTC
.	TRBJ2-7	.	TRBV2	CASRQVTEQYF	TGTGCCAGTAGACAGGTTACCGAGCAGTACTTC
.	TRBJ1-2	TRBD1	TRBV5-1	CASSRTGTGISNYGYTF	TGCGCCAGCAGCCGTACCGGGACAGGGATTAGTAACTATGGCTACACCTTC
.	TRBJ2-3	.	TRBV10-3	CATRGGPPRTDTQYF	TGTGCCACCCGCGGCGGCCCGCCGCGCACAGATACGCAGTATTTT
.	TRBJ2-7	TRBD2	TRBV5-8	CASSPGTSGRTYEQYF	TGTGCCAGCAGCCCCGGGACTAGCGGGAGGACCTACGAGCAGTACTTC
.	TRBJ1-2	.	TRBV2	CASSTENYGYTF	TGTGCCAGCAGTACAGAAAACTATGGCTACACCTTC
.	TRBJ2-1	TRBD2	TRBV29-1	CSASESGKFYNEQFF	TGCAGCGCTTCGGAGAGCGGGAAGTTCTACAATGAGCAGTTCTTC
.	TRBJ1-4	.	TRBV28	CASSLADRDEKLFF	TGTGCCAGCAGTTTGGCCGACCGGGATGAAAAACTGTTTTTT
.	TRBJ2-2	.	TRBV30	CAWRPPGRRNTGELFF	TGTGCCTGGAGACCCCCCGGCAGGAGGAACACCGGGGAGCTGTTTTTT
.	TRBJ2-7	.	TRBV7-8	CASSLVSQPRSGYEQYF	TGTGCCAGCAGCTTAGTGTCACAGCCTAGGTCAGGATACGAGCAGTACTTC
.	TRBJ1-1	.	TRBV6-1	CASGAGYTEAFF	TGTGCCAGCGGCGCAGGTTACACTGAAGCTTTCTTT
.	TRBJ2-7	.	TRBV11-2	CASSFRDFSDEQYF	TGTGCCAGCAGCTTCCGGGACTTTTCTGACGAGCAGTACTTC
.	TRBJ1-1	TRBD1	TRBV27	CASRQQGVFSTVNTEAFF	TGTGCCAGCAGACAGCAGGGGGTTTTTAGCACTGTGAACACTGAAGCTTTCTTT
.	TRBJ1-4	.	TRBV5-6	CASSDQVGKLFF	TGTGCCAGCAGCGATCAGGTGGGAAAACTGTTTTTT
once	TRBJ2-1	.	TRBV10-3	CAISENVAGRVFGTDNEQFF	TGTGCCATCAGTGAGAATGTGGCGGGGCGGGTATTCGGTACGGACAATGAGCAGTTCTTC
.	TRBJ1-5	.	TRBV13	CASSFRDSNQPQHF	TGTGCCAGCAGCTTCCGGGACAGCAATCAGCCCCAGCATTTT